The rows below give T cell receptor beta chains drawn from one sample of a study of naive and memory T cell subsets. TCRdb fed the UMI-ligation and nested PCR reads into MiXCR, producing one record per CDR3 protein. The sample holds approximately 30,000 distinct CDR3 sequences; roughly 5.2% are singletons and the top ten take around 7%. Source material: blood. These receptors originate from an adult in good health. Both conserved end residues are part of each CDR3. D genes are given only for firm matches. Only part of the rows carry a size: once, few, many, or a class if the clone is expanded.

abundance | j_gene | d_gene | len | v_gene | CDR3nt | CDR3aa
many | TRBJ1-1 | NA | 13 | TRBV20-1 | TGCAGTGCTAGAGCCAAACTCAACACTGAAGCTTTCTTT | CSARAKLNTEAFF
many | TRBJ2-7 | NA | 13 | TRBV28 | TGTGCCAGCAGCCCAGGGCAAACCTACGAGCAGTACTTC | CASSPGQTYEQYF
few | TRBJ2-7 | NA | 19 | TRBV4-1 | TGCGCCAGCAGCCAAGGGCGCTATAGGGGACGGGAAATCTCCTACGAGCAGTACTTC | CASSQGRYRGREISYEQYF
NA | TRBJ1-3 | TRBD1 | 17 | TRBV29-1 | TGCAGCGTTGAAGAAGAATGGTGGGACAGACGTTTTAGCGCCATATATTTT | CSVEEEWWDRRFSAIYF
many | TRBJ1-1 | NA | 15 | TRBV6-5 | TGTGCCAGCAGTTACTCGGGCACCCTGAACACTGAAGCTTTCTTT | CASSYSGTLNTEAFF
many | TRBJ2-7 | TRBD2 | 16 | TRBV30 | TGTGCCTGGAGTGGACTAGCGTTTAGGAGCTCCTACGAGCAGTACTTC | CAWSGLAFRSSYEQYF
once | TRBJ2-7 | TRBD2 | 14 | TRBV3-1 | TGTGCCACCTCTAGCGGGAGTCTCGGGAACGAGCAGTACTTC | CATSSGSLGNEQYF
many | TRBJ2-7 | TRBD1 | 16 | TRBV19 | TGTGCCAGTAGTATAGAGGCCCCGGGACAGAAATACGAGCAGTACTTC | CASSIEAPGQKYEQYF
many | TRBJ1-1 | NA | 11 | TRBV29-1 | TGCAGCGTTGTAGGGGGACCTGAAGCTTTCTTT | CSVVGGPEAFF
few | TRBJ1-1 | NA | 18 | TRBV7-9 | TGTGCCAGCAAAGGCCATTGGGCAGGCCGGGGACTAACCACTGAAGCTTTCTTT | CASKGHWAGRGLTTEAFF
NA | TRBJ2-4 | TRBD1 | 14 | TRBV6-2/TRBV6-3 | TGTGCCAGCAACCGACAGGGGGCCAAAAACATTCAGTACTTC | CASNRQGAKNIQYF
few | TRBJ2-2 | NA | 14 | TRBV28 | TGTGCCAGCATTTTACGACGGTACACCGGGGAGCTGTTTTTT | CASILRRYTGELFF
NA | TRBJ2-7 | TRBD2 | 15 | TRBV29-1 | TGCAGCGTTGAAATGGGACTAGCGGGAGTCTACGAGCAGTACTTC | CSVEMGLAGVYEQYF
many | TRBJ2-7 | TRBD2 | 16 | TRBV9 | TGTGCCAGCAGCGTAGGCGGCGCGGGAGGGTCCTACGAGCAGTACTTC | CASSVGGAGGSYEQYF
many | TRBJ2-7 | TRBD1 | 11 | TRBV29-1 | TGCAGCGCCTACCAGGGGGCCGAGCAGTACTTC | CSAYQGAEQYF
many | TRBJ2-1 | TRBD2 | 15 | TRBV6-2/TRBV6-3 | TGTGCCAGCAGTTACACTAGCGGTATATACAATGAGCAGTTCTTC | CASSYTSGIYNEQFF
many | TRBJ1-3 | NA | 14 | TRBV14 | TGTGCCAGCAGCCAAGATGGGTCTGGAAACACCATATATTTT | CASSQDGSGNTIYF
many | TRBJ2-2 | TRBD2 | 14 | TRBV2 | TGTGCCAGCAGGGGGACTAGTAGAACCGGGGAGCTGTTTTTT | CASRGTSRTGELFF
many | TRBJ2-3 | TRBD2 | 15 | TRBV24-1 | TGTGCCACCAGTGATTTTGCGGGAGGTACAGATACGCAGTATTTT | CATSDFAGGTDTQYF
many | TRBJ2-3 | TRBD1 | 16 | TRBV28 | TGTGCCAGCAGTTCTACCCCCGGGACAGGGCCCCACAGTCAGTATTTT | CASSSTPGTGPHSQYF
many | TRBJ2-1 | NA | 12 | TRBV11-3 | TGTGCCAGCAGCTTAGGACACGATGAGCAGTTCTTC | CASSLGHDEQFF
many | TRBJ1-2 | NA | 14 | TRBV6-2/TRBV6-3 | TGTGCCAGCAGTTACTCGAGACAGAGCTATGGCTACACCTTC | CASSYSRQSYGYTF
many | TRBJ2-5 | NA | 15 | TRBV7-6 | TGTGCCAGCAGCCCCGGAGTAGGGAGGCAAGAGACCCAGTACTTC | CASSPGVGRQETQYF
medium-sized | TRBJ2-3 | NA | 16 | TRBV4-1 | TGCGCCAGCAGCCATTTTCCCAGGAGGAGCACAGATACGCAGTATTTT | CASSHFPRRSTDTQYF
many | TRBJ2-1 | NA | 13 | TRBV29-1 | TGCAGCGTTGTGGGGCGGCTAAACAATGAGCAGTTCTTC | CSVVGRLNNEQFF
few | TRBJ2-6 | NA | 12 | TRBV2 | TGTGCCAGCAGGCTTACGAATGGCGTCCTGACTTTC | CASRLTNGVLTF
many | TRBJ2-7 | TRBD2 | 16 | TRBV18 | TGTGCCAGCTCACCGCGACCCGGGACTAGCGACTACGAGCAGTACTTC | CASSPRPGTSDYEQYF
NA | TRBJ1-5 | NA | 15 | TRBV5-1 | TGCGCCAGCAGCTTGGCCGGTTATAGCAATCAGCCCCAGCATTTT | CASSLAGYSNQPQHF
many | TRBJ2-7 | NA | 15 | TRBV4-3 | TGCGCCAGCAGCCTGTATTTGGGGGCGTCCTACGAGCAGTACTTC | CASSLYLGASYEQYF
many | TRBJ2-1 | TRBD2 | 15 | TRBV20-1 | TGCAGTGCTCCTGGACTAGCGGGAGTCTACAATGAGCAGTTCTTC | CSAPGLAGVYNEQFF
NA | TRBJ1-2 | NA | 14 | TRBV11-2 | TGTGCCACCCAAGGGGCCGGAGCTAACTATGGCTACACCTTC | CATQGAGANYGYTF
few | TRBJ2-1 | TRBD2 | 15 | TRBV19 | TGTGCCAGTAGTATCGGGACTAGCGGGAGCTATGAGCAGTTCTTC | CASSIGTSGSYEQFF
many | TRBJ2-1 | TRBD2 | 14 | TRBV4-1 | TGCGCCAGCAGCCTCGGCGGGAGCTACAATGAGCAGTTCTTC | CASSLGGSYNEQFF
many | TRBJ1-1 | NA | 11 | TRBV20-1 | TGCAGTGCTAGTCCCGAATCCGAAGCTTTCTTT | CSASPESEAFF
many | TRBJ1-1 | NA | 13 | TRBV6-6 | TGTGCCAGCAGTTACCCAGGGAACACTGAAGCTTTCTTT | CASSYPGNTEAFF
NA | TRBJ2-1 | NA | 16 | TRBV19 | TGTGCCAGTAGTATAAAATTCTTTAGTTCGAGCAGAGAGCAGTTCTTC | CASSIKFFSSSREQFF
many | TRBJ2-7 | TRBD1 | 14 | TRBV5-1 | TGCGCCACCAAGATAGGACAGGGGGCCTACGAGCAGTACTTC | CATKIGQGAYEQYF
many | TRBJ2-7 | TRBD2 | 16 | TRBV29-1 | TGCAGCGTTGCAACCGGGACTAGCCGTAGCTCCTACGAGCAGTACTTC | CSVATGTSRSSYEQYF
medium-sized | TRBJ2-7 | TRBD2 | 13 | TRBV6-5 | TGTGCCAGCAGTATACTAGCGGGAGGTGAGCAGTACTTC | CASSILAGGEQYF
many | TRBJ2-3 | NA | 14 | TRBV15 | TGTGCCACCTCGTACAGGGAATACACAGATACGCAGTATTTT | CATSYREYTDTQYF
few | TRBJ2-7 | NA | 11 | TRBV30 | TGTGCCAGCAAACAGGGTCACGAGCAGTACTTC | CASKQGHEQYF